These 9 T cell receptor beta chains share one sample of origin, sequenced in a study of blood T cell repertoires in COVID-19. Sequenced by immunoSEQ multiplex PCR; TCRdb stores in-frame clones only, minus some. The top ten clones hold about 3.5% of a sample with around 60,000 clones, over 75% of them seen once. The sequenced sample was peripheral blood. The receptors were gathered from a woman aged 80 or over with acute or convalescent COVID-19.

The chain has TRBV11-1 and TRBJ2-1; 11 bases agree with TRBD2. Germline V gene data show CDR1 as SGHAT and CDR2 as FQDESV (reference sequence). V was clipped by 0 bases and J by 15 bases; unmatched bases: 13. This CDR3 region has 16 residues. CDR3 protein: CASSLARGSGGALRFF. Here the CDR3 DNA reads TGTGCCAGCAGCTTAGCGCGAGGTAGCGGGGGGGCCTTGCGGTTCTTC.

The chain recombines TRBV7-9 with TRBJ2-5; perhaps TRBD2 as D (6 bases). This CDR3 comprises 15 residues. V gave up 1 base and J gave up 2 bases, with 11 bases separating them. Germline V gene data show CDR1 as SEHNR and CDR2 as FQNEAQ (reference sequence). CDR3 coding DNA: TGTGCCAGCAGCTTAGGCGGGGCACCACAAGAGACCCAGTACTTC. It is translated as CASSLGGAPQETQYF.

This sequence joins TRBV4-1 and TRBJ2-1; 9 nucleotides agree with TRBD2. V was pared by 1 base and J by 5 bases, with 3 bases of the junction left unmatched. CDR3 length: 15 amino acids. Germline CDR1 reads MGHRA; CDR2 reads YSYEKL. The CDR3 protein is CASSQGLAGNNEQFF. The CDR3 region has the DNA TGCGCCAGCAGCCAAGGGCTAGCGGGGAACAATGAGCAGTTCTTC.

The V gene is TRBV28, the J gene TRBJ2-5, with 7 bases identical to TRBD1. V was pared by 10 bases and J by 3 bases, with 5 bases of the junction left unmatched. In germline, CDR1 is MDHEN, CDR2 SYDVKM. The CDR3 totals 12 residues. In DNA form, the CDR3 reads TGTGCCACCCGACAGGGCAAAGAGACCCAGTACTTC. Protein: CATRQGKETQYF.

CDR3 region: CASSIGRGQGGYEQFF. The CDR3 nucleotides read TGTGCCAGTAGTATAGGCCGGGGACAGGGGGGTTACGAGCAGTTCTTC. The chain links TRBV19 to TRBJ2-1; 11 positions match TRBD1. Germline values: CDR1 LNHDA, CDR2 SQIVND (reference sequence). CDR3 length equals 16 residues. With 1 base clipped from V and 10 bases from J, the junction kept 9 bases outside the gene matches.

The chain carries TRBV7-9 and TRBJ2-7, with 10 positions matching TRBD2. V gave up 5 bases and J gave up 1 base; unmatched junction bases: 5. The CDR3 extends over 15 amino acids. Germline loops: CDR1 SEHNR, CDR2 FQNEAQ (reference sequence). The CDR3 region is CASSELAGMSYEQYF. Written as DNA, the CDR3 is TGTGCCAGCAGCGAACTAGCGGGAATGTCCTACGAGCAGTACTTC. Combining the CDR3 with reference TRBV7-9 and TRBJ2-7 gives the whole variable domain DTGVSQNPRHKITKRGQNVTFRCDPISEHNRLYWYRQTLGQGPEFLTYFQNEAQLEKSRLLSDRFSAERPKGSFSTLEIQRTEQGDSAMYLCASSELAGMSYEQYFGPGTRLTVT.

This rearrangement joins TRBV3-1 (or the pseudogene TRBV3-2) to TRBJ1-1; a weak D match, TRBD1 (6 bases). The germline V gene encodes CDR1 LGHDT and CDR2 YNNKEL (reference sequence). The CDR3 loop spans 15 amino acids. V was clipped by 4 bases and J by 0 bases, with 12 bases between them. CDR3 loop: CASSLRRGLNTEAFF. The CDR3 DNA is TGTGCCAGCAGCCTCCGGCGGGGGCTGAACACTGAAGCTTTCTTT.

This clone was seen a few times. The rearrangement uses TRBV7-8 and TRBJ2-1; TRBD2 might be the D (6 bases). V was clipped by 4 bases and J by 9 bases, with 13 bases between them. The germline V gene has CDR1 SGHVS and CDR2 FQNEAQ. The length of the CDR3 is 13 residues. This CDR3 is CASSSEGFGEQFF. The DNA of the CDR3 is TGTGCCAGCAGCTCGGAGGGGTTTGGTGAGCAGTTCTTC.

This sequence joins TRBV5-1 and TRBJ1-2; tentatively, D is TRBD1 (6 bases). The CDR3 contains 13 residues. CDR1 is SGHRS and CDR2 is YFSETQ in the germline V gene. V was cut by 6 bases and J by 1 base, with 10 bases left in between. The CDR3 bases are TGCGCCAGCACGCTACAGGGTAACTATGGCTACACCTTC. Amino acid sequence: CASTLQGNYGYTF.